This TCR beta chain was identified during a study of cytomegalovirus exposure and HLA in healthy donors. This CDR3 has 16 amino acids. CDR1 SGHNT and CDR2 YENEEA come from the germline V gene. The germline V and J ends were trimmed by 1 base and 0 bases, with 10 bases remaining between them. PCR involved 60 Vbeta and 13 Jbeta primers. The protocol was immunoSEQ multiplex PCR, while the TCRdb copy is restricted to in-frame clones and leaves out a portion. This table has about 180,000 clones, 60% to 85% appearing once. The sequence derives from a male donor in good health and CMV-seronegative. This chain uses TRBV11-3 with TRBJ1-3; D remains ambiguous. The sample taken for sequencing was PBMCs. The DNA for the CDR3 is TGTGCCAGCAGCTTAGTACGGTTTTGCTCTGGAAACACCATATATTTT. This codes for CASSLVRFCSGNTIYF.